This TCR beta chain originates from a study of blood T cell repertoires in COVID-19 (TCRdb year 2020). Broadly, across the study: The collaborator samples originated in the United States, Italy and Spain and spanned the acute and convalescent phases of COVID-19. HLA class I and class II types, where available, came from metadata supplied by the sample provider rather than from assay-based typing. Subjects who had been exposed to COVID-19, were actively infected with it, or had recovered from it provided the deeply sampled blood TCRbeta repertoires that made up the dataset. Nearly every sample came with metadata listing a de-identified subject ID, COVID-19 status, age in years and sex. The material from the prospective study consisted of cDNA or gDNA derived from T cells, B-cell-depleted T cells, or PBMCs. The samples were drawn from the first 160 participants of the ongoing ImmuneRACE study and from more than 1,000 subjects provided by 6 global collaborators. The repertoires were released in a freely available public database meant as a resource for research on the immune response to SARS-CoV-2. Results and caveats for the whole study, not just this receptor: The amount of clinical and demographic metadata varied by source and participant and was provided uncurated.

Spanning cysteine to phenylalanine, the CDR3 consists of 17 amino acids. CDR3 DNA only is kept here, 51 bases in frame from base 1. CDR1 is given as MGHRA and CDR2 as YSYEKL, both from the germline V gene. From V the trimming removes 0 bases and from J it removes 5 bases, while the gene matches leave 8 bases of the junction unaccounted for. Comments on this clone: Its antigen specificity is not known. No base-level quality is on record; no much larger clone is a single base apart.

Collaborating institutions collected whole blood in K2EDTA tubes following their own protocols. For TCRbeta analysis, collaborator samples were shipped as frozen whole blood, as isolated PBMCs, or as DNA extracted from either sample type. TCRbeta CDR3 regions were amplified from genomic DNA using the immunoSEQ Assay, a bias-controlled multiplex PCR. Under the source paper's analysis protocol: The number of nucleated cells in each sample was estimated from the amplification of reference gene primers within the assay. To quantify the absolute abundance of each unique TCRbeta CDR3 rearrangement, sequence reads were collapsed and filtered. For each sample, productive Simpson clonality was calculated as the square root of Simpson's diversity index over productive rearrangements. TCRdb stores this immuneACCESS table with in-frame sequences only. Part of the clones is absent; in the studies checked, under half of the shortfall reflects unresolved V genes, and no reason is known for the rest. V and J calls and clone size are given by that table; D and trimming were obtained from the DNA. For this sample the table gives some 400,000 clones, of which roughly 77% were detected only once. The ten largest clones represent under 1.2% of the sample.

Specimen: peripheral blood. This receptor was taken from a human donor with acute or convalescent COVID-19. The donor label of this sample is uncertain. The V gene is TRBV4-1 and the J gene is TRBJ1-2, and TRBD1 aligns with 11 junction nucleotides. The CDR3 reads CASSQDPGTGGVYGYTF. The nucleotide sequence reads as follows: TGCGCCAGCAGCCAAGATCCCGGGACAGGGGGGGTATATGGCTACACCTTC.